This T cell receptor (beta chain) was recovered during a study of control samples from healthy donors and cancer patients. This table comes from immunoSEQ multiplex PCR, and its TCRdb copy is limited to in-frame clones, with some not included. The sample holds about 140,000 clones, around 90% seen once. The V gene lost 0 bases and the J gene lost 5 bases, with 5 bases spanning the gap. CDR1 and CDR2 from the germline V gene are SGHNT and YYREEE (reference sequence). The CDR3 runs 12 residues. This sequence was found in a man aged 18 to 29 in good health. Sequencing was done on a sample of blood. The chain combines TRBV5-4 with TRBJ1-1; D gene ambiguous. This chain's CDR3 is CASSLGRTEAFF. CDR3 nucleotide sequence: TGTGCCAGCAGCTTGGGAAGGACTGAAGCTTTCTTT.